This is a list of T cell receptor beta chains from one sample in a study of blood T cell repertoires in COVID-19. Only in-frame clones appear in the TCRdb table, and some are missing; sequencing was by immunoSEQ multiplex PCR. The table lists under 500,000 clones, around 88% of them singletons. Sequenced: peripheral blood. The source of these receptors is a woman in her thirties with acute or convalescent COVID-19. The conserved cysteine and the conserved F or W are not part of the CDR3 here. Each record gives: J gene, V gene, CDR3 protein.

J: TRBJ1-3; V: TRBV2; CDR3: ASSETFRNSGNTIY
J: TRBJ2-7; V: TRBV12-3/TRBV12-4; CDR3: ARLTEPWEQY
J: TRBJ2-5; V: TRBV5-5; CDR3: ASSFLLGEGDYQETQY
J: TRBJ2-7; V: TRBV6-5; CDR3: ASSHGTGGAYEQY
J: TRBJ1-5; V: TRBV19; CDR3: ASTGGRQNSNQPQH
J: TRBJ1-5; V: TRBV6-6; CDR3: ASGGEPYSNQPQH
J: TRBJ1-2; V: TRBV6-5; CDR3: ASSYSIGGGDDGYT
J: TRBJ1-2; V: TRBV5-1; CDR3: ASSLDPGYYGYT
J: TRBJ2-7; V: TRBV7-8; CDR3: ASSLGDRGSEQY
J: TRBJ2-7; V: TRBV6-9; CDR3: ASKDGGRKETPPYYEQY
J: TRBJ2-6; V: TRBV18; CDR3: ASSPGTGLSGANVLT
J: TRBJ2-3; V: TRBV6-5; CDR3: ASSTDILDTQY
J: TRBJ1-2; V: TRBV11-2; CDR3: ASSITGETYGYT
J: TRBJ2-5; V: TRBV24-1; CDR3: ATSDFGRQETQY
J: TRBJ2-7; V: TRBV29-1; CDR3: SVWAGVESSYEQY
J: TRBJ2-1; V: TRBV5-8; CDR3: ASSRGEGPRGRNEQF
J: TRBJ2-6; V: TRBV15; CDR3: ATSRQGARGANVLT
J: TRBJ1-2; V: TRBV11-2; CDR3: ASSLADRPRDGYT
J: TRBJ1-5; V: TRBV7-9; CDR3: ASSSGGSNQPQH
J: TRBJ2-2; V: TRBV6-5; CDR3: ATLSGGRNTGELF
J: TRBJ1-3; V: TRBV2; CDR3: ASSESRGGSGNTIY
J: TRBJ2-5; V: TRBV6-6; CDR3: ASSYSGQYQETQY
J: TRBJ1-6; V: TRBV4-1; CDR3: ASSQLGQPNSPLH